The clone carrying this TCR beta chain was picked up a small number of times. Antigen unknown. Original handling: A classifier of distant metastasis in papillary thyroid cancer was built from CDR3 differences (across clinicopathological groups). TCRdb reassembled clones from the PCR reads with MiXCR. The V and J calls come from TCRdb's annotation, not from the publication. The table lists around 50,000 clones, 25% to 30% of them singletons, with about 16% in the top ten. The data belong to a study of metastatic and nonmetastatic thyroid tumors. Whole-study context: Repertoire comparisons spanned blood and tumor or nodule tissue from malignant and benign thyroid patients. Study-level findings and limits: Significantly greater TCR beta diversity was reportedly found in malignant thyroid tumors than in benign nodules (in blood and tumor).

No treatment of any kind had been given to any patient before thyroid surgery. Germline trimming cut 8 bases from V and 10 bases from J; bases unmatched to any gene: 7. This CDR3 comprises 12 residues. CDR1 is MGHDK, CDR2 SYGVNS, per germline. The TCR comes from a female donor with papillary thyroid cancer or a benign thyroid nodule (not recorded which). Some clones in this sample may be carry-over from other donors' samples. The genes are TRBV25-1 and TRBJ1-5, with 8 bases identical to TRBD1. What was sequenced was blood. Here the CDR3 reads CASSTGGAPQHF. CDR3 bases: TGTGCCAGCTCCACAGGGGGGGCTCCCCAGCATTTT.